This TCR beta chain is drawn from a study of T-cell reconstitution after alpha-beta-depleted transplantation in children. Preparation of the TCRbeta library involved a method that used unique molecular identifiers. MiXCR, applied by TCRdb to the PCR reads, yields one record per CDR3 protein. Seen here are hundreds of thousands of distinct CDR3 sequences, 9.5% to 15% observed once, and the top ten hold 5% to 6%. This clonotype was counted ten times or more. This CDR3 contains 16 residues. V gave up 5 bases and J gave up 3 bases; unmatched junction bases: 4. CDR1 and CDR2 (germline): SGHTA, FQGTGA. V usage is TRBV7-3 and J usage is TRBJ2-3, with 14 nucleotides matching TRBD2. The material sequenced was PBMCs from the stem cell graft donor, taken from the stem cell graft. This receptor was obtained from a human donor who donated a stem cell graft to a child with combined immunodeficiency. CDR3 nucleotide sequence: TGTGCCAGCAGCCCGGGACTAGCGGGAGTTACAGATACGCAGTATTTT. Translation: CASSPGLAGVTDTQYF.